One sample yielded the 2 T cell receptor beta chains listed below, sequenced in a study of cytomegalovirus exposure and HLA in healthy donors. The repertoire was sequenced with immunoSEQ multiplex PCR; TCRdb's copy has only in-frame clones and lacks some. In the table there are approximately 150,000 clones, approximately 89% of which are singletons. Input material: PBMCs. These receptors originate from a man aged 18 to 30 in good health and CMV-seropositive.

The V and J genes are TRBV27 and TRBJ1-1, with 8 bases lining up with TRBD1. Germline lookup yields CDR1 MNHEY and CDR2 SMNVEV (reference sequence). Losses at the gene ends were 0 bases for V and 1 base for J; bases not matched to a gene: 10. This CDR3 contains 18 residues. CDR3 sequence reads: CASSLSVAGGFGNTEAFF. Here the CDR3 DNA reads TGTGCCAGCAGTTTATCGGTCGCAGGGGGCTTCGGGAACACTGAAGCTTTCTTT.

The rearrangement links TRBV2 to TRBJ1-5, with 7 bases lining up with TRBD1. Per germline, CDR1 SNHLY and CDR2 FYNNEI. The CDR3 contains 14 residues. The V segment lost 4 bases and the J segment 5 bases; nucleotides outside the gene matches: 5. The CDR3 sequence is CASSGQGVHQPQHF. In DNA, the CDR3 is TGTGCCAGCAGTGGACAGGGTGTACATCAGCCCCAGCATTTT. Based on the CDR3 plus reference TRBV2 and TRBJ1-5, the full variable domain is EPEVTQTPSHQVTQMGQEVILRCVPISNHLYFYWYRQILGQKVEFLVSFYNNEISEKSEIFDDQFSVERPDGSNFTLKIRSTKLEDSAMYFCASSGQGVHQPQHFGDGTRLSIL.